The next 24 T cell receptor beta chains were all read from a single sample in a study of cytomegalovirus exposure and HLA in healthy donors. Assay: immunoSEQ multiplex PCR; the TCRdb copy retains only in-frame clones and omits some. This sample carries around 56,000 clones, just over 90% of them seen once, and the ten largest clones take more than 1.5%. Sequencing was performed on PBMCs. The source of these receptors is a woman aged 18-29 years in good health and CMV-seropositive.

This clone is a singleton in its sample. The chain recombines TRBV5-1 with TRBJ1-1; 9 nucleotides agree with TRBD1. The V and J ends lost 4 bases and 3 bases, in that order; junction bases with no gene match: 10. This CDR3 contains 16 residues. Germline V gives CDR1 SGHRS, CDR2 YFSETQ. The CDR3 coding sequence is TGCGCCAGCAGCGTCGGACAGGGGAGGGGTCACACTGAAGCTTTCTTT. It translates to CASSVGQGRGHTEAFF.

This chain links TRBV7-9 with TRBJ2-5; 11 bases align to TRBD1. Per the germline V gene, CDR1 is SEHNR and CDR2 is FQNEAQ (reference sequence). CDR3 length: 15 residues. V trimming: 4 bases; J trimming: 3 bases; junction bases outside the gene matches: 4. The chain's CDR3 is CASSWGTGGKETQYF. The CDR3 coding sequence is TGTGCCAGCAGCTGGGGGACAGGGGGGAAAGAGACCCAGTACTTC. The whole variable domain, filled in from reference TRBV7-9 and TRBJ2-5, reads DTGVSQNPRHKITKRGQNVTFRCDPISEHNRLYWYRQTLGQGPEFLTYFQNEAQLEKSRLLSDRFSAERPKGSFSTLEIQRTEQGDSAMYLCASSWGTGGKETQYFGPGTRLLVL.

The rearrangement joins TRBV27 to TRBJ2-1; 7 bases align to TRBD2. The CDR3 loop spans 16 amino acids. The J segment lost 4 bases and the V segment lost 3 bases, leaving 9 bases of the junction unmatched. Looked up from germline, CDR1 is MNHEY and CDR2 is SMNVEV (reference sequence). CDR3 sequence reads: CASSFFAGDPYNEQFF. The CDR3 DNA is TGTGCCAGCAGTTTCTTTGCGGGGGACCCATACAATGAGCAGTTCTTC.

This chain links TRBV18 with TRBJ2-7; 8 positions agree with TRBD1. The CDR3 runs to 14 residues. V lost 4 bases, J lost 5 bases, and 7 bases stayed unmatched. CDR1 KGHSH and CDR2 LQKENI come from the germline V gene. CDR3 coding DNA: TGTGCCAGCTCACATGACAGGGGTGTAAACGAGCAGTACTTC. Translation: CASSHDRGVNEQYF.

The V and J genes are TRBV25-1 and TRBJ2-1; D gene unclear. Germline CDR1 reads MGHDK; CDR2 reads SYGVNS. This CDR3 comprises 13 residues. The V end was cut by 9 bases, the J end by 3 bases, with 12 bases between. In DNA form, the CDR3 reads TGTGCCAGTCAAAGGCGGAGCTACAATGAGCAGTTCTTC. Its translation: CASQRRSYNEQFF.

This sequence joins TRBV6-5 and TRBJ1-6; 7 bases are a match to TRBD1. Trimming cost V 2 bases and J 3 bases; bases outside gene matches: 4. The CDR3 runs to 16 residues. CDR1 is MNHEY and CDR2 is SVGAGI in the germline V gene. CDR3 region: CASSYRGGNYNSPLHF. In nucleotides, the CDR3 is TGTGCCAGCAGTTACAGAGGGGGCAACTATAATTCACCCCTCCACTTT.

V is TRBV7-2 and J is TRBJ2-2; tentative D call: TRBD2 (5 bases). CDR3 length: 15 amino acids. Germline V gives CDR1 SGHTA, CDR2 FQGNSA. V gave up 5 bases and J gave up 5 bases, with 15 bases separating them. The CDR3 DNA sequence: TGTGCCAGCAGCCCACCGGGATTGGGGACCGGGGAGCTGTTTTTT. Translating it yields CASSPPGLGTGELFF.

The V gene is TRBV19, the J gene TRBJ2-7; possibly TRBD2 for D (5 bases). The V gene's germline CDR1 is LNHDA and CDR2 SQIVND (reference sequence). The V end lost 5 bases, the J end lost 2 bases, and 10 bases lay between the germline ends. This CDR3 is built from 13 residues. The CDR3 sequence is CASSGGPTYEQYF. The DNA of the CDR3 is TGTGCCAGTAGTGGCGGGCCTACCTACGAGCAGTACTTC.

The chain uses TRBV5-1 and TRBJ1-6; 8 bases agree with TRBD1. Germline V gene sequence: CDR1 SGHRS, CDR2 YFSETQ. CDR3 length equals 13 residues. Trimming cost V 5 bases and J 12 bases; bases outside gene matches: 7. This chain's CDR3 is CASRPDRAGPLHF. The DNA for the CDR3 is TGCGCCAGCAGACCGGACAGGGCAGGACCCCTCCACTTT.

The rearrangement joins TRBV5-4 to TRBJ2-3; 8 bases agree with TRBD1. Looked up from germline, CDR1 is SGHNT and CDR2 is YYREEE (reference sequence). The ends lost 4 bases at V and 3 bases at J; junction bases unmatched: 10. This CDR3 contains 16 residues. This chain's CDR3 is CASSLGQGSLTDTQYF. CDR3 nucleotides: TGTGCCAGCAGCCTCGGACAGGGTAGTTTAACAGATACGCAGTATTTT.

This chain joins TRBV5-1 and TRBJ2-1, with TRBD2 matching over 14 bases. The CDR3 loop spans 17 amino acids. Germline CDR1 and CDR2: SGHRS and YFSETQ. The trim removed 4 bases at V and 9 bases at J, leaving 12 bases unmatched. The CDR3 nucleotides read TGCGCCAGCAGCCCCTTGACTAGCGGGGGGGTAGGGAGTGAGCAGTTCTTC. This sequence encodes CASSPLTSGGVGSEQFF.

V usage is TRBV30 and J usage is TRBJ1-6; D is perhaps TRBD1 (6 bases). There are 14 residues in the CDR3. CDR1 and CDR2 (germline): GTSNPN, SVGIG (reference sequence). Trimming left V 0 bases short and J 11 bases short, with 14 bases between. The CDR3 DNA follows: TGTGCCTGGAGTGTTCCAGGGGAGAGGCCACCCCTCCACTTT. Its protein product is CAWSVPGERPPLHF.

This chain connects TRBV5-6 to TRBJ2-7; TRBD2 aligns across 7 bases. Germline V lookup: CDR1 SGHDT, CDR2 YYEEEE. The V segment lost 5 bases and the J segment 4 bases; nucleotides outside the gene matches: 21. This CDR3 is built from 18 residues. The DNA of the CDR3 is TGTGCCAGCAGACAACGGACTAGTGAGTTACGAAACCTTTACGAGCAGTACTTC. Amino acid sequence: CASRQRTSELRNLYEQYF.

The J gene is TRBJ2-1, the V gene TRBV6-5, with 8 bases identical to TRBD2. Unmatched junction bases numbered 9, after V lost 3 bases and J lost 8 bases. Germline loops: CDR1 MNHEY, CDR2 SVGAGI. This CDR3 has 15 residues. CDR3 DNA: TGTGCCAGCAGTTATGGCGGGGGGAGGGGGGATGAGCAGTTCTTC. Encoded protein: CASSYGGGRGDEQFF.

The chain employs TRBV4-1 and TRBJ2-5, with 14 bases that match TRBD2. The germline V gene has CDR1 MGHRA and CDR2 YSYEKL. With 4 bases clipped from V and 5 bases from J, the junction kept 6 bases outside the gene matches. This CDR3 contains 16 residues. The CDR3 nucleotides are TGCGCCAGCAGCCGGGGACTAGCGGGGGCAAGGGAGACCCAGTACTTC. It encodes CASSRGLAGARETQYF.

DNA of the CDR3: TGCGCCAGCAGTGAGTACAGGGGATCACCCCTCCACTTT. This sequence encodes CASSEYRGSPLHF. The chain is built from TRBV10-1 and TRBJ1-6, with 7 bases that match TRBD1. Germline values: CDR1 WNHNN, CDR2 SYGVQD (reference sequence). The CDR3 spans 13 residues. The ends lost 1 base at V and 10 bases at J; junction bases unmatched: 1.

The chain uses TRBV9 and TRBJ2-3, with TRBD2 matching 13 bases. Per germline, CDR1 SGDLS and CDR2 YYNGEE. The CDR3 consists of 15 residues. Trimming at V came to 0 bases and at J to 8 bases, leaving 3 bases not matched to a gene. The CDR3 DNA reads TGTGCCAGCAGCGTAGGGACTAGCGGGGGAGGTACGCAGTATTTT. Its protein is CASSVGTSGGGTQYF.

The rearrangement links TRBV9 to TRBJ2-7, with a possible D match to TRBD1 (6 bases). CDR1 SGDLS and CDR2 YYNGEE come from the germline V gene. This CDR3 is built from 13 residues. Trimming took off 5 bases at V and 2 bases at J, with 11 bases between the two ends. The CDR3 region has the DNA TGTGCCAGCAGTCCCCCAGGGGCCTACGAGCAGTACTTC. It encodes CASSPPGAYEQYF.

V gene TRBV2 combines with J gene TRBJ2-3; tentatively, D is TRBD2 (5 bases). In germline, CDR1 is SNHLY, CDR2 FYNNEI. Trimming took off 6 bases at V and 2 bases at J, with 9 bases between the two ends. The CDR3 loop spans 13 amino acids. The CDR3: CASRDGLTDTQYF. In nucleotides, the CDR3 is TGTGCCAGCAGAGACGGACTCACAGATACGCAGTATTTT.

This chain links TRBV7-6 with TRBJ2-1; 7 bases align to TRBD1. CDR3 length: 13 residues. Germline values: CDR1 SGHVS, CDR2 FNYEAQ. Unmatched junction bases numbered 5, after V lost 6 bases and J lost 6 bases. CDR3 sequence: CASRPTGVNEQFF. For the CDR3, the DNA is TGTGCCAGCAGACCCACAGGGGTCAATGAGCAGTTCTTC.

The sample holds one count of this clone. This CDR3 is CASSLQGNQETQYF. For the CDR3, the DNA is TGTGCCAGCAGCTTGCAGGGGAACCAAGAGACCCAGTACTTC. The V call is TRBV5-6, the J call TRBJ2-5; D may be TRBD1 (6 bases). Germline CDR1 and CDR2: SGHDT and YYEEEE. V lost 1 base, J lost 0 bases, and 7 bases lay in between. CDR3 length equals 14 residues.

This chain joins TRBV9 and TRBJ1-2; the D gene is possibly TRBD1 (5 bases). V shed 0 bases and J shed 4 bases, with 10 bases lying between them. Germline-derived CDR1 and CDR2 are SGDLS and YYNGEE. This CDR3 is 14 amino acids long. As DNA, the CDR3 is TGTGCCAGCAGCGTAGGTGGAGGGACCTATGGCTACACCTTC. This encodes CASSVGGGTYGYTF.

The CDR3 sequence is CASSYSQGNNQPQHF. CDR3 DNA sequence: TGTGCCAGCAGTTACTCACAGGGGAACAATCAGCCCCAGCATTTT. This chain uses TRBV6-5 with TRBJ1-5; the match to TRBD1 covers 7 bases. The J segment lost 3 bases and the V segment lost 0 bases, leaving 2 bases of the junction unmatched. Germline V CDR1 and CDR2: MNHEY, SVGAGI. This CDR3 spans 15 amino acids.

The CDR3, as DNA: TGTGCCAGCAGCCCGGACAGGTACCATGAGCAGTTCTTC. Translated, it gives CASSPDRYHEQFF. The V and J genes are TRBV7-7 and TRBJ2-1; 7 bases align to TRBD1. The CDR3 has 13 amino acids. The germline gives CDR1 SSHAT, CDR2 FNYEAQ (reference sequence). V shed 5 bases and J 8 bases; nucleotides not matched to a gene: 6.